Below, one TCR beta chain is given with its context. TCRdb processed the RT-PCR reads anew with MiXCR; each CDR3 protein has one entry. The top ten clones hold roughly 6.4% of a sample with about a million distinct CDR3 sequences, around 17% of them seen once. The sample is drawn from a study of patients and donors after allogeneic stem cell transplantation. The sample taken for sequencing was blood, either unsorted or a sorted T cell fraction (not recorded which). The clonotype was recovered from a human donor who was either an allogeneic HSCT recipient or a stem cell or donor lymphocyte infusion donor (not recorded which). It is not recorded whose cells these are; they may come from a transplant donor.

CDR3 region: CAILYLVGEGSYGYTF. CDR3 nucleotides: TGTGCCATCCTCTACCTCGTGGGTGAAGGGTCCTATGGCTACACCTTC. The gene calls are TRBV2 and TRBJ1-2; D is ambiguous. Germline V gene data show CDR1 as SNHLY and CDR2 as FYNNEI. The germline V and J ends were trimmed by 10 bases and 4 bases, with 25 bases remaining between them. The CDR3 has 16 amino acids.